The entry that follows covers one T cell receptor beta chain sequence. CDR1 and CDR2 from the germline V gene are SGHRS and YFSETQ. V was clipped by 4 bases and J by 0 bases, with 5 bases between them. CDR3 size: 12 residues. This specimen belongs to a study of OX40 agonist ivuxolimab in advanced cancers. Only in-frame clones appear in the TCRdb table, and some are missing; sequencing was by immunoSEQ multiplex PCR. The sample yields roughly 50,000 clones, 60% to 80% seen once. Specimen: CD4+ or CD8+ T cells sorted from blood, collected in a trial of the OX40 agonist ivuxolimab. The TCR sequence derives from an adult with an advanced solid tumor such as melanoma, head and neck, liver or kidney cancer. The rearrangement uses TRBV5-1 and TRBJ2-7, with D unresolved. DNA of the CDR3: TGCGCCAGCAGCCTCAGCTCCTACGAGCAGTACTTC. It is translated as CASSLSSYEQYF.